The clone carrying this T cell receptor beta chain was counted at least ten times. CDR1 is MNHEY and CDR2 is SMNVEV in the germline V gene (reference sequence). V trimming: 5 bases; J trimming: 9 bases; junction bases outside the gene matches: 5. The CDR3 totals 13 residues. These data belong to a study of T cells after yellow fever vaccination. One entry per CDR3 protein, called by TCRdb with MiXCR from the 5' RACE reads. The table lists more than 95,000 distinct CDR3 sequences, approximately 7.1% of them singletons, with approximately 2.7% in the top ten. The chain employs TRBV27 and TRBJ2-1; 9 bases agree with TRBD2. This TCR came from a man between 18 and 35 years old who received the YFV17D yellow fever vaccine. Sequenced material: CD4+ T cells sorted from PBMCs, taken approximately 40 days after the first yellow fever vaccination. The CDR3 protein is CASSPGLAVEQFF. In DNA form, the CDR3 reads TGTGCCAGCAGTCCGGGACTAGCAGTTGAGCAGTTCTTC.